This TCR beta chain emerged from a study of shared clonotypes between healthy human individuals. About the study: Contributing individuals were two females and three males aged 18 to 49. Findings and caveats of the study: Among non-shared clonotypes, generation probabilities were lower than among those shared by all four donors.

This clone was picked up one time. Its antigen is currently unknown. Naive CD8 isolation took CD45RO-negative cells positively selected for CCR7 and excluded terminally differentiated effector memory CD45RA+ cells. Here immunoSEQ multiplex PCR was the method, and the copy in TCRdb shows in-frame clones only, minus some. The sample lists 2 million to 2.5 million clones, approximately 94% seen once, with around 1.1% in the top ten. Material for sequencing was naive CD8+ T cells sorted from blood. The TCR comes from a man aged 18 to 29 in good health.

In nucleotides, the CDR3 is TGTGCCAGCTCACCCGGGGTGGAGGGCCCCAGAACAACCTACGAGCAGTACTTC. The encoded protein is CASSPGVEGPRTTYEQYF. V and J are TRBV18 and TRBJ2-7, with a possible D match to TRBD2 (6 bases). V was trimmed by 3 bases and J by 2 bases, leaving 23 bases between them. The germline V gene has CDR1 KGHSH and CDR2 LQKENI. The CDR3 contains 18 residues.